Below, 17 T cell receptor beta chains from the same sample are listed, as sequenced in a study of cytomegalovirus exposure and HLA in healthy donors. The method was immunoSEQ multiplex PCR; TCRdb's version includes in-frame clones alone and lacks a portion of them. The sample carries roughly 150,000 clones, 70% to 90% recorded once. The sequenced sample consisted of PBMCs. These receptors all come from a man between 18 and 29 years old in good health and CMV-seronegative.

V usage is TRBV13 and J usage is TRBJ2-5; no firm D call. The CDR3 runs 14 residues. Deletions cut 7 bases from V and 3 bases from J, with 15 bases between. In germline, CDR1 is PRHDT, CDR2 FYEKMQ (reference sequence). This CDR3 is CASTLSGSEETQYF. DNA of the CDR3: TGTGCCAGCACCTTGTCCGGGTCAGAAGAGACCCAGTACTTC.

The chain combines TRBV29-1 with TRBJ2-2; D is perhaps TRBD1 (6 bases). V lost 2 bases and J lost 2, with 15 bases in between. The CDR3 runs to 16 residues. CDR1 and CDR2 (germline): SQVTM, ANQGSEA. CDR3 region: CSVEMWSGDNTGELFF. The DNA of the CDR3 is TGCAGCGTTGAAATGTGGTCAGGGGATAACACCGGGGAGCTGTTTTTT.

On this clone: An end of the junction does not agree with germline; a read error may underlie this. CDR3 loop: CSALTSTDNSF. In nucleotides, the CDR3 is TGCAGTGCTCTTACTTCGACCGATAACAGCTTT. The J gene is TRBJ1-1, the V gene TRBV20-1; no clear D. Germline V lookup: CDR1 DFQATT, CDR2 SNEGSKA (reference sequence). CDR3 length: 11 residues.

The genes are TRBV5-1 and TRBJ2-1; D is unresolved. V was trimmed by 4 bases and J by 7 bases, leaving 12 bases between them. Germline V gives CDR1 SGHRS, CDR2 YFSETQ. The CDR3 has 13 amino acids. The CDR3 loop reads CASSNPSNNEQFF. DNA for the CDR3: TGCGCCAGCAGCAATCCTAGTAATAATGAGCAGTTCTTC.

V is TRBV7-2 and J is TRBJ2-3; D gene unclear. Between the trimmed V and J ends, which lost 1 base and 0 bases, there was a span of 5 bases. The CDR3 has 14 residues. Germline CDR1 is SGHTA and CDR2 is FQGNSA. The CDR3 reads CASSLGPSTDTQYF. The CDR3 DNA reads as TGTGCCAGCAGCTTAGGTCCTAGCACAGATACGCAGTATTTT. The variable domain in full, with the rest retrieved from reference TRBV7-2 and TRBJ2-3, is GAGVSQSPSNKVTEKGKDVELRCDPISGHTALYWYRQSLGQGLEFLIYFQGNSAPDKSGLPSDRFSAERTGGSVSTLTIQRTQQEDSAVYLCASSLGPSTDTQYFGPGTRLTVL.

This rearrangement joins TRBV7-9 to TRBJ1-1; 8 bases align to TRBD1. J lost 6 bases, V lost 5 bases, and 17 bases had no gene match. Germline V gene lookup returns CDR1 SEHNR and CDR2 FQNEAQ (reference sequence). This CDR3 region has 17 residues. CDR3 in amino acids: CASSPGAGGAWDAEAFF. CDR3 DNA sequence: TGTGCCAGCAGCCCAGGCGCAGGGGGCGCGTGGGACGCTGAAGCTTTCTTT.

J is TRBJ2-5 and V is TRBV19; 10 positions agree with TRBD2. Germline V gene sequence: CDR1 LNHDA, CDR2 SQIVND (reference sequence). The CDR3 totals 15 residues. V lost 8 bases and J lost 5; bases outside the gene matches: 11. The CDR3 loop is CASRIAGGRGETQYF. CDR3 DNA: TGTGCCAGTCGGATAGCGGGAGGCCGGGGGGAGACCCAGTACTTC.

The chain couples TRBV4-2 to TRBJ2-1, with a tentative D call TRBD2 (5 bases). Trimming removed 0 bases from V and 9 bases from J, with 15 bases in between. The CDR3 is 15 residues long. The germline V gene has CDR1 LGHNA and CDR2 YNFKEQ. This CDR3 is CASSQDLTGSVEQFF. In DNA form, the CDR3 reads TGTGCCAGCAGCCAAGATTTGACGGGGTCCGTTGAGCAGTTCTTC.

The V gene is TRBV5-1, the J gene TRBJ1-2; D is uncertain. The CDR3 has 11 residues. Trimming pared 4 bases from V and 10 bases from J, leaving 11 bases between. The germline gives CDR1 SGHRS, CDR2 YFSETQ. CDR3 in amino acids: CASSLGSYYTF. CDR3 nucleotides: TGCGCCAGCAGCCTTGGGAGTTACTACACCTTC.

This sequence joins TRBV11-2 and TRBJ2-7; D gene unclear. Germline lookup yields CDR1 SGHAT and CDR2 FQNNGV. CDR3 size: 15 residues. The V end lost 5 bases, the J end lost 1 base, and 15 bases lay between the germline ends. The DNA for the CDR3 is TGTGCCAGCAGCCCCAGGCTGGTCGGTTCCTACGAGCAGTACTTC. It is translated as CASSPRLVGSYEQYF.

V and J are TRBV4-1 and TRBJ2-1; D remains unclear. The CDR3 runs 12 residues. The germline V gene encodes CDR1 MGHRA and CDR2 YSYEKL. Trimming shortened V by 4 bases and J by 9 bases, and 10 bases separated the two germline ends. The CDR3 loop is CASSLTEREQFF. CDR3 nucleotides: TGCGCCAGCAGCCTAACGGAGCGTGAGCAGTTCTTC.

V usage is TRBV4-1 and J usage is TRBJ1-2; 8 bases are shared with TRBD1. Germline V CDR1 and CDR2: MGHRA, YSYEKL. CDR3 length equals 16 residues. V lost 4 bases and J lost 3; bases outside the gene matches: 10. The CDR3 is CASSPGGTGDYYGYTF. CDR3 nucleotides: TGCGCCAGCAGCCCCGGCGGGACAGGAGACTACTATGGCTACACCTTC.

The rearrangement uses TRBV10-2 and TRBJ2-7, with a weak D call TRBD2 (5 bases). The germline CDR1 and CDR2 sequences are WSHSY and SAAADI. The CDR3 consists of 14 residues. V was pared by 0 bases and J by 0 bases, with 6 bases between. This CDR3 is CASSESGSSYEQYV. CDR3 DNA: TGCGCCAGCAGTGAGTCTGGGAGCTCCTACGAGCAGTACGTC.

The chain carries TRBV27 and TRBJ2-1, with TRBD2 as a possible D gene (5 bases). There are 14 residues in the CDR3. CDR1 MNHEY and CDR2 SMNVEV come from the germline V gene (reference sequence). Trimming took 6 bases from V and 4 from J, leaving 13 bases between them. The CDR3 nucleotides read TGTGCCAGCAGGAATGGAGGAGGTTACAATGAGCAGTTCTTC. Its protein is CASRNGGGYNEQFF.

In this sample, this clone turned up once. CDR3 sequence: CASTPPNRQDNEQYF. The DNA for the CDR3 is TGTGCCAGCACCCCTCCCAATCGGCAGGACAACGAGCAGTACTTC. The chain recombines TRBV28 with TRBJ2-7; the D gene is possibly TRBD1 (5 bases). Trimming took off 7 bases at V and 5 bases at J, with 21 bases between the two ends. Germline-derived CDR1 and CDR2 are MDHEN and SYDVKM. There are 15 residues in the CDR3.

The CDR3 region has the DNA TGTGCCACCGGGGACAGGGAAGGGGACGAGCAGTACTTC. Its translation: CATGDREGDEQYF. V and J are TRBV10-3 and TRBJ2-7; TRBD1 matches 9 bases. V gave up 10 bases and J gave up 5 bases; unmatched junction bases: 9. This CDR3 has 13 amino acids. Germline V gene data show CDR1 as ENHRY and CDR2 as SYGVKD.

CDR3 nucleotide sequence: TGTGCCAGCAGCGCTAGCGGGGGCACAGATACGCAGTATTTT. The encoded protein is CASSASGGTDTQYF. The chain employs TRBV6-5 and TRBJ2-3; TRBD2 agrees at 9 bases. Looked up from germline, CDR1 is MNHEY and CDR2 is SVGAGI. This CDR3 is 14 amino acids long. J was trimmed by 1 base and V by 6 bases; bases with no gene match: 2.